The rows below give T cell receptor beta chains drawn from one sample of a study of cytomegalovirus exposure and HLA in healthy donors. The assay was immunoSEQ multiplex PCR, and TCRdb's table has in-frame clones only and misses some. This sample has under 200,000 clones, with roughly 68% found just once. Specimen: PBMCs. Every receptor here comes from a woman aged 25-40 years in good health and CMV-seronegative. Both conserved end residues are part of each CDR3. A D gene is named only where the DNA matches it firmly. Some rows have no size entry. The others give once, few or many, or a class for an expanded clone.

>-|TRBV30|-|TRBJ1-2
TGTGCCTGGAGTGTGCTGGAGGGCTATGGCTACACCTTC
CAWSVLEGYGYTF
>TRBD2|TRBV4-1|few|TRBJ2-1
TGCGCCAGCAGTCACCGACTAGCGGCTTCCTACAATGAGCAGTTCTTC
CASSHRLAASYNEQFF
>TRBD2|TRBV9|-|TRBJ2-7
TGTGCCAGCAGCGCCGGGGGGACCCCCTACGAGCAGTACTTC
CASSAGGTPYEQYF
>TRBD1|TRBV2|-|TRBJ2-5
TGTGCCAGCGAGGGACAGAGAGAGACCCAGTACTTC
CASEGQRETQYF
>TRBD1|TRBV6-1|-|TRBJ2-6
TGTGCCAGCAGTGAATGGACAGGGCTTGGCTCTGGGGCCAACGTCCTGACTTTC
CASSEWTGLGSGANVLTF
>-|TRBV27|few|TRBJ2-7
TGTGCCAGCTCCATCCGAGTCCAGGGTACCTACGAGCAGTACTTC
CASSIRVQGTYEQYF
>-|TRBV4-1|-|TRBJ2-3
TGCGCCAGCAGCCAAGAGCATGGACTTCCCACAGATACGCAGTATTTT
CASSQEHGLPTDTQYF
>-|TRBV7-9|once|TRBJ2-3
TGTGCCAGCAGCTTAGTACAGATTGGCACAGATACGCAGTATTTT
CASSLVQIGTDTQYF
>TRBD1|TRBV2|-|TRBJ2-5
TGTGCCAGCAGTGAATTCAAGGGACAGGGGATACAAGAGACCCAGTACTTC
CASSEFKGQGIQETQYF
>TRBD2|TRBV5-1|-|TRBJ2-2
TGCGCCAGCAGCCTAACCGGGACTAGCGGAACCGGGGAGCTGTTTTTT
CASSLTGTSGTGELFF
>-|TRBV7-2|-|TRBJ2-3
TGTGCCAGCAGCTTCCGGGGGTTTGTGAGCACAGATACGCAGTATTTT
CASSFRGFVSTDTQYF
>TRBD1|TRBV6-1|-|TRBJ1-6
TGTGCCAGCAGTGAAAGGCAGGGGGATAATTCACCCCTCCACTTT
CASSERQGDNSPLHF
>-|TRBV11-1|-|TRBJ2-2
TGTGCCAGCAGCTTAGCGCGGGGCGGTTTCACCGGGGAGCTGTTTTTT
CASSLARGGFTGELFF
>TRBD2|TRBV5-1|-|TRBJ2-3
TGCGCCAGCAGCTTGAGCGGGGTCACAGATACGCAGTATTTT
CASSLSGVTDTQYF
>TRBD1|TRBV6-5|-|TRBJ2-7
TGTGCCAGCAGTTACGCGGGACAGGAAGGCTACGAGCAGTACTTC
CASSYAGQEGYEQYF
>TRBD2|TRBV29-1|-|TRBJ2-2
TGCAGCGTTGTCGGGGCAAGCGGGGGGAACACCGGGGAGCTGTTTTTT
CSVVGASGGNTGELFF
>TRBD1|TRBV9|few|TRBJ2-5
TGTGCCAGCAGCGAAGGACAGGGGGTTGAGACCCAGTACTTC
CASSEGQGVETQYF
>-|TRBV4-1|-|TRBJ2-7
TGCGCCAGCAGCCAAGATCTGGCAGACTACGAGCAGTACTTC
CASSQDLADYEQYF
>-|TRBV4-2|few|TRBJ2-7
TGTGCCAGCAGCCAAGAAGGGACGGGAGCCTACGAGCAGTACTTC
CASSQEGTGAYEQYF
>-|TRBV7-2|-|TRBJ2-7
TGTGCCAGCAGCCGCCGGTACGAGCAGTACTTC
CASSRRYEQYF
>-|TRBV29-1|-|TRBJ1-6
TGCAGCGTCCCCGAGGTTCCGTCCCCTAGAGCACCCCTCCACTTT
CSVPEVPSPRAPLHF
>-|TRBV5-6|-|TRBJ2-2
TGTGCCAGCACAACGACGGGGACTAACACCGGGGAGCTGTTTTTT
CASTTTGTNTGELFF
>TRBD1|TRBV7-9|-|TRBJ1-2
TGTGCCAGCAGCCCGGACAGGGGGCTGGACGGCTACACCTTC
CASSPDRGLDGYTF
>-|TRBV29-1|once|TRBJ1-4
TGCAGCGTTGAGGGGGCGCCTAATGAAAAACTGTTTTTT
CSVEGAPNEKLFF
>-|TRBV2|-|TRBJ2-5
TGTGCCAGCAGGCAACAGTATACCCAAGAGACCCAGTACTTC
CASRQQYTQETQYF
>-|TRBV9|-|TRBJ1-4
TGTGCCAGCAGCGTGGGAGACCTAACTAATGAAAAACTGTTTTTT
CASSVGDLTNEKLFF
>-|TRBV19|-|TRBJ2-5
TGTGCCAGCACAATTGGGGGGGCAATCAGCGGTGGAGAGACCCAGTACTTC
CASTIGGAISGGETQYF
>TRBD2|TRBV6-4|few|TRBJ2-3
TGTGCCAGCAGTGACTCGCGGGGGGGCACAGATACGCAGTATTTT
CASSDSRGGTDTQYF
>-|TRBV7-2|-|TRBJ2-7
TGTGCCAGCAGCTTTAGAGGGGGCTACGAGCAGTACTTC
CASSFRGGYEQYF
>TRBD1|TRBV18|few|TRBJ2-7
TGTGCCAGCTCACCCCCCGGACAGGGAAGGTACGAGCAGTACTTC
CASSPPGQGRYEQYF
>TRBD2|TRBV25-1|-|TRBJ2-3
TGTGCCAGCGGAACTAGCGGGGTAACGCAGTATTTT
CASGTSGVTQYF
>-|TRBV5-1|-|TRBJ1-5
TGCGCCAGCAGCCCGGACAGACGCAATCAGCCCCAGCATTTT
CASSPDRRNQPQHF
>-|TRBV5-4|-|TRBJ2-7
TGTGCCAGCAGCCCCGGCCAGGGTGGGTTCTACGAGCAGTACTTC
CASSPGQGGFYEQYF
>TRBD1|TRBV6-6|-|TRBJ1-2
TGTGCCAGCAGTTACGCTAGGACAGGGGGTACGGGCTACACCTTC
CASSYARTGGTGYTF
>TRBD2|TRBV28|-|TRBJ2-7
TGTGCCAGCAGTTCCCCCCAAACGGGGGGGTATTACGAGCAGTACTTC
CASSSPQTGGYYEQYF
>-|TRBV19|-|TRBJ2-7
TGTGCCAGCCGAATCTCCCCAACGTCGGACGAGCAGTACTTC
CASRISPTSDEQYF
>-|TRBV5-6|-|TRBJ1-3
TGTGCCAGCAGAAGGGTCGGGGGATCTGGAAACACCATATATTTT
CASRRVGGSGNTIYF
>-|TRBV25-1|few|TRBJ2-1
TGTGCCAGCAGTGAAGAACCCTACTACAATGAGCAGTTCTTC
CASSEEPYYNEQFF
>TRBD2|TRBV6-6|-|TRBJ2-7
TGTGCCAGCAGTTCCGGGAGGGTCGAGCAGTACTTC
CASSSGRVEQYF
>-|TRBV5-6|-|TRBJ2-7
TGTGCCAGCAGCTTCATGATAGACGAGCAGTACTTC
CASSFMIDEQYF
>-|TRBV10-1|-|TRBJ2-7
TGCGCCAGCAGTGACCTAGCGCGCTCCACCTCCTACGAGCAGTACTTC
CASSDLARSTSYEQYF
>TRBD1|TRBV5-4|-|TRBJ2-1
TGTGCCAGCAGCTTGTCAGGGGGCTCCTACAATGAGCAGTTCTTC
CASSLSGGSYNEQFF
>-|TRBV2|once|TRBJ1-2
TGTGCCAGCAGTATAGGCCCACCGGGTGGCTACACCTTC
CASSIGPPGGYTF
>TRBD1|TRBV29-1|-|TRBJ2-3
TGCAGCGTTGTTACAGGGGGCTATACTAGCACAGATACGCAGTATTTT
CSVVTGGYTSTDTQYF
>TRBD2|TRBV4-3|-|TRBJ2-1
TGCGCCAGCAGCCAAGATTTGGCTAGCGGGACCCATGAGCAGTTCTTC
CASSQDLASGTHEQFF
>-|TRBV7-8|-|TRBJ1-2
TGTGCCAGCCGGGACTACCGGGGCGCAAGTGAAGGCTACACCTTC
CASRDYRGASEGYTF
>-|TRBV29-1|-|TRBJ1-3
TGCAGCGTTGGTGGGCAGGGTGGTAACACCATATATTTT
CSVGGQGGNTIYF
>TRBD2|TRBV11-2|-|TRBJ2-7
TGTGCCAGCAGCTTCGGACTAGCGGGCGGCTACGAGCAGTACTTC
CASSFGLAGGYEQYF
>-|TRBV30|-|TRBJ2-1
TGTGCCTGGAGTCCGCGAGGTGAGCAGTTCTTC
CAWSPRGEQFF
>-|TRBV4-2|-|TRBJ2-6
TGTGCCAGCAGCCAAGGACTGCTCTCTGGGGCCAACGTCCTGACTTTC
CASSQGLLSGANVLTF
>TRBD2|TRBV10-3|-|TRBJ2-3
TGTGCCATCAGTGCGGGACTAGAGGCGAGGGCAGATACGCAGTATTTT
CAISAGLEARADTQYF
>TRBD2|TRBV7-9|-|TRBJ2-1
TGTGCCAGCAGCCCCGGCCCGGCGGGAGTAAATGAGCAGTTCTTC
CASSPGPAGVNEQFF
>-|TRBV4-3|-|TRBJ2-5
TGCGCCAGCAGCCAAGGTTTAAGGGGGGGGGAGACCCAGTACTTC
CASSQGLRGGETQYF
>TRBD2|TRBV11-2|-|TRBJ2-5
TGTGCCAGCAGCCTGCTGGGGACTAGCGGGGTGGGTCAGACCCAGTACTTC
CASSLLGTSGVGQTQYF
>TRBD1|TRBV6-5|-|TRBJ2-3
TGTGCCAGCAACCTAAGACAGGGCGGTACGCAGTATTTT
CASNLRQGGTQYF
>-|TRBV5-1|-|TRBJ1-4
TGCGCCAGCAGCTTGGGGGTACAGGGATTTCTACGGGAAAAACTGTTTTTT
CASSLGVQGFLREKLFF
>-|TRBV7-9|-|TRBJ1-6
TGTGCCAGCAGCTTAGTTTTAACAGGGTTTTCACCCCTCCACTTT
CASSLVLTGFSPLHF